This entry lists 32 T cell receptor beta chains sequenced from one sample in a study of blood T cell repertoires in COVID-19. Repertoires were generated with immunoSEQ multiplex PCR, while TCRdb's copy carries only in-frame clones and drops some. The sample has some 48,000 clones, approximately 88% seen once; the top ten hold around 3.1%. The sample comprised peripheral blood. Receptors originate from a man aged 45-65 years with active COVID-19.

The chain combines TRBV12-1 with TRBJ1-2; the table's D gene call, TRBD1, was not cross checked with the DNA. TRBV12-1 is deemed a pseudogene. The CDR3 is 17 residues long. The CDR3 DNA sequence: TGTGCCAGCAGCCCTGCCTCAGAGGACAGGACTAACTATGGCTACACCTTC. Translating gives CASSPASEDRTNYGYTF.

The rearrangement uses TRBV6-2 or TRBV6-3 and TRBJ2-1; 8 positions agree with TRBD1. The CDR3 has 20 residues. Germline V gene lookup returns CDR1 MNHEY and CDR2 SVGEGT. V lost 2 bases to trimming and J lost 0 bases; unmatched junction nucleotides: 15. The CDR3 sequence is CASSYDPWGQAESSYNEQFF. In nucleotides, the CDR3 is TGTGCCAGCAGTTACGACCCGTGGGGACAGGCCGAGAGCTCCTACAATGAGCAGTTCTTC.

The V gene is TRBV5-4, the J gene TRBJ2-5; the match to TRBD1 covers 8 bases. With V trimmed by 2 bases and J by 1 base, 7 bases remained unmatched. Germline CDR1 SGHNT, CDR2 YYREEE (reference sequence). The CDR3 sequence is 16 residues long. CDR3 protein: CASSFPRGQGQETQYF. The CDR3 nucleotides read TGTGCCAGCAGCTTTCCCAGGGGGCAAGGCCAAGAGACCCAGTACTTC.

The chain links TRBV7-3 to TRBJ2-6; 12 bases match TRBD1. J gave up 1 base and V 3 bases, and 4 bases lay outside the gene matches. This CDR3 has 18 amino acids. Per the germline V gene, CDR1 is SGHTA and CDR2 is FQGTGA. The CDR3: CASSLGQGALSGANVLTF. The CDR3 nucleotides read TGTGCCAGCAGCTTGGGACAGGGGGCACTTTCTGGGGCCAACGTCCTGACTTTC.

This clone was picked up one time. The chain uses TRBV15 and TRBJ2-2; 9 positions agree with TRBD1. The CDR3 extends over 16 amino acids. Per the germline V gene, CDR1 is LNHNV and CDR2 is YYDKDF (reference sequence). Germline trimming cut 5 bases from V and 4 bases from J; bases unmatched to any gene: 8. The CDR3 nucleotides read TGTGCCACCAGCGAAAACAGGGGGCGTAGCACCGGGGAGCTGTTTTTT. Translated, it gives CATSENRGRSTGELFF.

There are a few counts of this clone. V usage is TRBV27 and J usage is TRBJ2-3, with 9 positions matching TRBD1. This CDR3 spans 16 amino acids. The ends lost 5 bases at V and 5 bases at J; junction bases unmatched: 11. CDR1 and CDR2 (germline): MNHEY, SMNVEV (reference sequence). For the CDR3, the DNA is TGTGCCAGCAGTCCCTCCATGGGACAGGGAAAAGATACGCAGTATTTT. Encoded protein: CASSPSMGQGKDTQYF.

The chain combines TRBV4-3 with TRBJ2-7; D call uncertain. V lost 0 bases to trimming and J lost 1 base, with 4 bases between them. The CDR3 spans 13 residues. Germline loops: CDR1 LGHNA, CDR2 YSLEER. CDR3 DNA: TGCGCCAGCAGCCAAGAGAGATCCTACGAGCAGTACTTC. It translates to CASSQERSYEQYF.

This clone was seen only once. This sequence joins TRBV7-9 and TRBJ2-1; 10 nucleotides agree with TRBD1. This CDR3 is built from 14 residues. Germline V gives CDR1 SEHNR, CDR2 FQNEAQ (reference sequence). J was trimmed by 6 bases and V by 7 bases; bases with no gene match: 6. The CDR3 loop reads CASMKGQGSNEQFF. The CDR3 nucleotides are TGTGCCAGCATGAAGGGACAGGGGAGCAATGAGCAGTTCTTC.

The chain links TRBV6-2 or TRBV6-3 to TRBJ2-7; 11 positions agree with TRBD2. The CDR3 consists of 17 residues. CDR1 is MNHEY, CDR2 SVGEGT, per germline. The V segment lost 5 bases and the J segment 7 bases; nucleotides outside the gene matches: 16. DNA of the CDR3: TGTGCCAGCAGTCTTCCCCCCTTAGCGGGAGGGAAGTATGAGCAGTACGTC. Protein sequence: CASSLPPLAGGKYEQYV.

The chain uses TRBV25-1 and TRBJ2-5; 8 bases line up with TRBD1. Germline CDR1 and CDR2: MGHDK and SYGVNS. The CDR3 has 15 amino acids. V shed 3 bases and J 5 bases; nucleotides not matched to a gene: 8. The CDR3 reads CASSEIQGARETQYF. CDR3 nucleotide sequence: TGTGCCAGCAGTGAGATCCAGGGGGCGAGGGAGACCCAGTACTTC.

V is TRBV6-6 and J is TRBJ2-1; 8 bases map to TRBD1. With 0 bases clipped from V and 7 bases from J, the junction kept 2 bases outside the gene matches. CDR1 is MNHNY, CDR2 SVGAGI, per germline (reference sequence). The CDR3 has 14 residues. Here the CDR3 DNA reads TGTGCCAGCAGTTACTCGCGGACAGGGAATGAGCAGTTCTTC. Protein sequence: CASSYSRTGNEQFF.

V gene TRBV7-3 combines with J gene TRBJ2-4, with 8 bases identical to TRBD1. V lost 0 bases, J lost 5 bases, and 9 bases stayed unmatched. Germline V gene data show CDR1 as SGHTA and CDR2 as FQGTGA. CDR3 size: 17 residues. CDR3 bases: TGTGCCAGCAGCTTAACCCACCTGGACAGGGTTCAAAACATTCAGTACTTC. Amino acids: CASSLTHLDRVQNIQYF.

The chain recombines TRBV2 with TRBJ2-7; possibly TRBD2 for D (6 bases). CDR1 SNHLY and CDR2 FYNNEI come from the germline V gene. V lost 8 bases, J lost 2 bases, and 13 bases lay in between. CDR3 length: 13 residues. The CDR3 reads CASGRDGTYEQYF. The CDR3 nucleotides read TGTGCCAGCGGGCGGGACGGAACCTACGAGCAGTACTTC.

In this sample, this clone turned up once. The genes are TRBV3-1 (or the pseudogene TRBV3-2) and TRBJ1-4; 9 bases line up with TRBD1. This CDR3 contains 21 residues. In germline, CDR1 is LGHDT, CDR2 YNNKEL (reference sequence). V lost 0 bases to trimming and J lost 0 bases; unmatched junction nucleotides: 14. CDR3 DNA sequence: TGTGCCAGCAGCCAAGATGGAGGGGCGGACAGGGGTATGACAACTAATGAAAAACTGTTTTTT. Its protein is CASSQDGGADRGMTTNEKLFF.

V gene TRBV28 combines with J gene TRBJ2-1, with 10 bases lining up with TRBD1. Germline CDR1 and CDR2: MDHEN and SYDVKM. CDR3 length: 15 amino acids. Germline trimming cut 8 bases from V and 7 bases from J; bases unmatched to any gene: 11. The CDR3, as DNA: TGTGCCAGCGGGCTAACGGGACAGGGGATTAATGAGCAGTTCTTC. Residues: CASGLTGQGINEQFF.

The rearrangement joins TRBV19 to TRBJ2-3; TRBD2 might be the D (6 bases). Trimming took 4 bases from V and 2 from J, leaving 13 bases between them. The germline CDR1 and CDR2 sequences are LNHDA and SQIVND (reference sequence). The CDR3 loop spans 15 amino acids. CDR3 loop: CASSTSPDYTDTQYF. CDR3 DNA: TGTGCCAGTAGTACCTCCCCGGACTACACAGATACGCAGTATTTT.

The chain combines TRBV18 with TRBJ1-1, with 8 bases lining up with TRBD1. The CDR3 is 15 amino acids. The V gene end was trimmed by 0 bases and the J gene end by 1 base; junction bases not matched to a gene: 1. Germline CDR1 is KGHSH and CDR2 is LQKENI. CDR3 residues: CASSPPDRANTEAFF. The CDR3 coding sequence is TGTGCCAGCTCACCACCGGACAGGGCGAACACTGAAGCTTTCTTT.

The gene calls are TRBV29-1 and TRBJ1-2; D not resolved. Looked up from germline, CDR1 is SQVTM and CDR2 is ANQGSEA. The V end lost 6 bases, the J end lost 0 bases, and 11 bases lay between the germline ends. This CDR3 region has 13 residues. CDR3 loop: CSVSGITNYGYTF. The CDR3 nucleotides are TGCAGCGTGTCAGGAATAACTAACTATGGCTACACCTTC.

The J gene is TRBJ2-1, the V gene TRBV3-1 (or the pseudogene TRBV3-2), with 7 nucleotides matching TRBD2. CDR3 size: 15 residues. V was clipped by 2 bases and J by 7 bases; unmatched bases: 8. Germline V gene data show CDR1 as LGHDT and CDR2 as YNNKEL (reference sequence). CDR3 bases: TGTGCCAGCAGCCAACTAGCGGTTCTCTTGAATGAGCAGTTCTTC. Translation: CASSQLAVLLNEQFF.

The chain links TRBV25-1 to TRBJ2-3; 9 positions agree with TRBD2. J was trimmed by 6 bases and V by 2 bases; bases with no gene match: 12. The CDR3 contains 17 residues. CDR1 is MGHDK and CDR2 is SYGVNS in the germline V gene. The DNA for the CDR3 is TGTGCCAGCAGTGAAAAGGGTTTAGCGGGGGTCCGGGATACGCAGTATTTT. It encodes CASSEKGLAGVRDTQYF. Full variable domain (remainder filled in from reference TRBV25-1 and TRBJ2-3): EADIYQTPRYLVIGTGKKITLECSQTMGHDKMYWYQQDPGMELHLIHYSYGVNSTEKGDLSSESTVSRIRTEHFPLTLESARPSHTSQYLCASSEKGLAGVRDTQYFGPGTRLTVL.

V gene TRBV19 combines with J gene TRBJ1-5, with a weak D call TRBD1 (5 bases). The V end was cut by 4 bases, the J end by 7 bases, with 17 bases between. Germline-derived CDR1 and CDR2 are LNHDA and SQIVND (reference sequence). The length of the CDR3 is 15 residues. CDR3 region: CASSRGWGGWQPQHF. CDR3 nucleotides: TGTGCCAGTAGTAGAGGGTGGGGGGGGTGGCAGCCCCAGCATTTT.

This chain uses TRBV7-9 with TRBJ2-7; 7 bases align to TRBD1. The germline gives CDR1 SEHNR, CDR2 FQNEAQ (reference sequence). With V trimmed by 8 bases and J by 5 bases, 9 bases remained unmatched. CDR3 length: 13 residues. The DNA for the CDR3 is TGTGCCAGCCATCCGACAGGGTGGCACGAGCAGTACTTC. Protein sequence: CASHPTGWHEQYF. The full variable domain, with the rest looked up from reference TRBV7-9 and TRBJ2-7, is DTGVSQNPRHKITKRGQNVTFRCDPISEHNRLYWYRQTLGQGPEFLTYFQNEAQLEKSRLLSDRFSAERPKGSFSTLEIQRTEQGDSAMYLCASHPTGWHEQYFGPGTRLTVT.

V and J are TRBV5-6 and TRBJ2-5; 7 bases are a match to TRBD2. This CDR3 spans 16 amino acids. V was pared by 0 bases and J by 4 bases, with 9 bases of the junction left unmatched. CDR1 SGHDT and CDR2 YYEEEE come from the germline V gene. The CDR3 protein is CASSLDRAGVTETQYF. The CDR3 nucleotides are TGTGCCAGCAGCTTGGATCGGGCGGGGGTTACAGAGACCCAGTACTTC.

The V call is TRBV7-3, the J call TRBJ1-1; TRBD1 agrees at 7 bases. Trimming removed 1 base from V and 1 base from J; junction bases left unmatched: 9. Germline values: CDR1 SGHTA, CDR2 FQGTGA. The CDR3 loop spans 17 amino acids. CDR3 nucleotide sequence: TGTGCCAGCAGCTTAATGGGACAGATTAGCCGGAACACTGAAGCTTTCTTT. This translates into CASSLMGQISRNTEAFF.

V is TRBV18 and J is TRBJ2-3; tentatively, D is TRBD1 (6 bases). V was trimmed by 2 bases and J by 2 bases, leaving 17 bases between them. There are 17 residues in the CDR3. Germline-derived CDR1 and CDR2 are KGHSH and LQKENI. CDR3 DNA sequence: TGTGCCAGCTCACCAAGCCCAGGGGCCCTGATCACAGATACGCAGTATTTT. This sequence encodes CASSPSPGALITDTQYF.

The chain is built from TRBV7-2 and TRBJ2-5; 10 bases are shared with TRBD2. Trimming removed 5 bases from V and 2 bases from J; junction bases left unmatched: 8. This CDR3 is built from 16 residues. Germline CDR1 and CDR2: SGHTA and FQGNSA. CDR3 protein: CASSATATSGQETQYF. The CDR3 DNA is TGTGCCAGCAGCGCCACTGCGACTAGCGGGCAAGAGACCCAGTACTTC. Full variable domain (outside the CDR3, taken from reference TRBV7-2 and TRBJ2-5): GAGVSQSPSNKVTEKGKDVELRCDPISGHTALYWYRQSLGQGLEFLIYFQGNSAPDKSGLPSDRFSAERTGGSVSTLTIQRTQQEDSAVYLCASSATATSGQETQYFGPGTRLLVL.

The chain is built from TRBV5-4 and TRBJ2-5; possible D gene TRBD2, 5 bases. The CDR3 consists of 15 residues. Trimming took 1 base from V and 3 from J, leaving 13 bases between them. Germline V gene sequence: CDR1 SGHNT, CDR2 YYREEE (reference sequence). The CDR3 loop is CASSLNGEREETQYF. The CDR3 DNA is TGTGCCAGCAGCTTGAACGGGGAAAGAGAAGAGACCCAGTACTTC.

V is TRBV27 and J is TRBJ2-2; a weak D match, TRBD2 (6 bases). The ends were cut back, 0 bases at V and 7 bases at J, with 21 bases in the middle. The CDR3 has 18 residues. Per germline, CDR1 MNHEY and CDR2 SMNVEV (reference sequence). CDR3 DNA sequence: TGTGCCAGCAGTTTATCGCAACTTCGAGGGTTAGCGGACGGGGAGCTGTTTTTT. Protein sequence: CASSLSQLRGLADGELFF.

The chain uses TRBV5-4 and TRBJ1-2; TRBD1 is a possible D gene (5 bases). The CDR3 contains 13 residues. The germline V and J ends were trimmed by 3 bases and 4 bases, with 10 bases remaining between them. Germline V CDR1 and CDR2: SGHNT, YYREEE (reference sequence). DNA for the CDR3: TGTGCCAGCAGCTGGGACTCGGCCTATGGCTACACCTTC. Translating gives CASSWDSAYGYTF.

The rearrangement joins TRBV11-2 to TRBJ1-2; 9 bases agree with TRBD1. This CDR3 contains 14 residues. In germline, CDR1 is SGHAT, CDR2 FQNNGV. Germline trimming cut 5 bases from V and 7 bases from J; bases unmatched to any gene: 8. CDR3 sequence reads: CASSPGTGSGGYTF. CDR3 nucleotide sequence: TGTGCCAGCAGCCCCGGGACAGGGAGCGGTGGCTACACCTTC.

The chain recombines TRBV7-2 with TRBJ2-2; D perhaps matches TRBD1 (5 bases). Trimming took 5 bases from V and 4 from J, leaving 14 bases between them. This CDR3 contains 15 residues. Germline-derived CDR1 and CDR2 are SGHTA and FQGNSA. The CDR3 nucleotides are TGTGCCAGCAGCGTAGGCCTAGGGGTCACCGGGGAGCTGTTTTTT. Residues: CASSVGLGVTGELFF.

The chain recombines TRBV3-1 (or the pseudogene TRBV3-2) with TRBJ1-4; 8 bases agree with TRBD1. This CDR3 is 16 amino acids long. Germline CDR1 and CDR2: LGHDT and YNNKEL (reference sequence). V dropped 4 bases and J dropped 2; count of bases not matched to a gene: 6. The CDR3 protein is CASSLGQGWTNEKLFF. CDR3 DNA sequence: TGTGCCAGCAGCCTCGGACAGGGTTGGACTAATGAAAAACTGTTTTTT.